The clone carrying this T cell receptor beta chain was recorded many times. The antigen is undetermined. These data originate in a study of beta chain features in type 1 diabetes. Study observations and caveats: Since sequencing was performed on cDNA, cells with high TCR expression could be over-represented. Type 1 diabetes patients had fewer VDJ junction insertions and more deletions. HLA effects on TCRB rearrangement stayed unresolved here. TCRB CDR3s from Type 1 diabetes patients were moderately but significantly shorter in all four CD4+ subsets.

The CDR3 is made up of 12 amino acids. Germline V gene data show CDR1 as SNHLY and CDR2 as FYNNEI. V was shortened by 4 bases and J by 5 bases, with 8 bases between the two germline ends. Purity (above 98%) was reached by all sorted populations. Of the isolated RNA, all was reverse transcribed, and so the sequenced material was expressed TCRB transcripts. The data were produced by immunoSEQ multiplex PCR, yet TCRdb's version contains in-frame clones alone and is incomplete. This sample has roughly 150,000 clones, with less than 9.5% found just once. Sequencing was done on a sample of central memory CD4+ T cells from blood. The receptor was isolated from a woman aged 35 to 49 with type 1 diabetes. The chain recombines TRBV2 with TRBJ2-5, with D possibly TRBD1 on 6 matching bases. CDR3 sequence (DNA): TGTGCCAGCAGTGTCGACAGGGAGACCCAGTACTTC. It codes for CASSVDRETQYF.